The 10 T cell receptor beta chains below all came from one sample that was sequenced in a study of blood T cell repertoires in COVID-19. Profiling relied on immunoSEQ multiplex PCR, and the TCRdb table lists in-frame clones only, not all of them. The data show around 110,000 clones, approximately 87% seen once. The sample taken for sequencing was peripheral blood. These receptor sequences come from a young man with acute or convalescent COVID-19.

This clone has just one count. The V gene is TRBV6-2 or TRBV6-3, the J gene TRBJ1-2; TRBD1 might be the D (6 bases). V was shortened by 2 bases and J by 3 bases, with 10 bases between the two germline ends. The CDR3 length is 14 residues. The V gene's germline CDR1 is MNHEY and CDR2 SVGEGT. The CDR3 loop is CASSYRGADYGYTF. The CDR3 DNA reads TGTGCCAGCAGTTACCGGGGGGCGGACTATGGCTACACCTTC.

J is TRBJ2-3 and V is TRBV3-1 (or the pseudogene TRBV3-2); 11 bases agree with TRBD2. The CDR3 consists of 15 residues. Losses at the gene ends were 2 bases for V and 3 bases for J; bases not matched to a gene: 1. Germline V gene sequence: CDR1 LGHDT, CDR2 YNNKEL (reference sequence). CDR3 protein: CASSQLAGGTDTQYF. The CDR3 nucleotides read TGTGCCAGCAGCCAACTAGCGGGAGGAACAGATACGCAGTATTTT.

The chain is built from TRBV12-3 or TRBV12-4 and TRBJ1-2, with D perhaps TRBD1 (5 bases). The CDR3 consists of 11 residues. V shed 8 bases and J shed 7 bases, with 11 bases lying between them. As DNA, the CDR3 is TGTGCCAGCTCGCAGGGAGGTGGCTACACCTTC. Residues: CASSQGGGYTF.

The chain employs TRBV11-1 and TRBJ2-5; 7 nucleotides line up with TRBD2. Germline values: CDR1 SGHAT, CDR2 FQDESV (reference sequence). This CDR3 is built from 13 residues. V shed 5 bases and J 2 bases; nucleotides not matched to a gene: 2. The CDR3, as DNA: TGTGCCAGCAGCCTGGGACTACAAGAGACCCAGTACTTC. This sequence encodes CASSLGLQETQYF.

This chain links TRBV19 with TRBJ2-1; D perhaps matches TRBD1 (5 bases). This CDR3 contains 13 residues. Germline V lookup: CDR1 LNHDA, CDR2 SQIVND (reference sequence). The V and J ends lost 3 bases and 7 bases respectively, with 10 bases between them. In nucleotides, the CDR3 is TGTGCCAGTAGTATGGGGCTGCAGAATGAGCAGTTCTTC. This encodes CASSMGLQNEQFF.

The V call is TRBV5-1, the J call TRBJ1-5; TRBD1 matches 7 bases. CDR1 and CDR2 (germline): SGHRS, YFSETQ. This CDR3 has 15 residues. The J segment lost 2 bases and the V segment lost 4 bases, leaving 6 bases of the junction unmatched. This CDR3 reads CASSPTGAGNQPQHF. DNA for the CDR3: TGCGCCAGCAGCCCCACAGGGGCAGGCAATCAGCCCCAGCATTTT.

J is TRBJ1-3 and V is TRBV6-6, with 8 positions matching TRBD1. The junction had 8 bases not matched to a gene; V was cut back by 6 bases and J by 1 base. There are 16 residues in the CDR3. Germline-derived CDR1 and CDR2 are MNHNY and SVGAGI (reference sequence). CDR3 sequence (DNA): TGTGCCAGCAGGGCTGGACAGGGTTTATCTGGAAACACCATATATTTT. This gives the protein CASRAGQGLSGNTIYF.

The chain recombines TRBV3-1 (or the pseudogene TRBV3-2) with TRBJ1-3, with a possible D match to TRBD1 (5 bases). The CDR3 runs 15 residues. Trimming left V 3 bases short and J 0 bases short, with 9 bases between. Germline V CDR1 and CDR2: LGHDT, YNNKEL (reference sequence). CDR3 sequence: CASSQGPNSGNTIYF. DNA for the CDR3: TGTGCCAGCAGCCAGGGGCCGAACTCTGGAAACACCATATATTTT.

V and J are TRBV27 and TRBJ1-5, with 7 bases that match TRBD1. Germline CDR1 reads MNHEY; CDR2 reads SMNVEV (reference sequence). The CDR3 sequence is 15 residues long. With 5 bases clipped from V and 7 bases from J, the junction kept 11 bases outside the gene matches. The CDR3 reads CASSPYRGGGQPQHF. The CDR3 coding sequence is TGTGCCAGCAGTCCATACAGGGGAGGAGGGCAGCCCCAGCATTTT.

The CDR3 DNA sequence: TGCGCCAGCAGCTTGGCCGCCGGGGAGCTGTTTTTT. This gives the protein CASSLAAGELFF. V is TRBV5-1 and J is TRBJ2-2; D uncertain. The CDR3 runs 12 residues. Germline CDR1 reads SGHRS; CDR2 reads YFSETQ. The V and J ends lost 0 bases and 6 bases respectively, with 3 bases between them.